A selection of T cell receptor beta chains follows, all from one sample in a study of blood T cell repertoires in COVID-19. The data were produced by immunoSEQ multiplex PCR, yet TCRdb's version contains in-frame clones alone and is incomplete. The table has about 23,000 clones, around 90% seen once. Sequencing was carried out using peripheral blood. The receptors stem from an elderly woman with active COVID-19. CDR3s include the opening cysteine and the closing phenylalanine or tryptophan. A D gene is named only where the DNA matches it firmly. Clone size is shown for a subset of rows, as once, few, many or a class of expanded clone.

D gene	J gene	V gene	clone size	CDR3 length	CDR3 protein	CDR3 DNA
NA	TRBJ2-2	TRBV7-3	NA	12	CASSLTQGELFF	TGTGCCAGCAGCTTAACTCAGGGGGAGCTGTTTTTT
NA	TRBJ2-3	TRBV5-8	NA	19	CASSGSGNLRDLRTDTQYF	TGTGCCAGCAGCGGGTCGGGGAACCTGCGGGACTTACGAACAGATACGCAGTATTTT
NA	TRBJ1-1	TRBV4-3	NA	17	CASSQDLSRLGGTEAFF	TGCGCCAGCAGCCAAGACTTATCACGGCTGGGAGGCACTGAAGCTTTCTTT
NA	TRBJ1-1	TRBV20-1	NA	15	CSASVGGARFTEAFF	TGCAGTGCTAGTGTTGGGGGGGCGCGGTTTACTGAAGCTTTCTTT
NA	TRBJ2-7	TRBV25-1	NA	13	CASSEWYASEQYF	TGTGCCAGCAGTGAATGGTACGCGTCCGAGCAGTACTTC
NA	TRBJ1-2	TRBV5-6	NA	15	CASSLSGAGGYGYTF	TGTGCCAGCAGCTTGTCAGGGGCGGGTGGCTATGGCTACACCTTC
TRBD1	TRBJ2-1	TRBV27	few	14	CATSRDRNDNEQFF	TGTGCCACCTCCCGGGACAGAAACGACAATGAGCAGTTCTTC
NA	TRBJ1-1	TRBV6-5	NA	10	CASILTEAFF	TGTGCCAGCATTCTCACTGAAGCTTTCTTT
NA	TRBJ1-4	TRBV5-6	NA	14	CASSRDGALGKLFF	TGTGCCAGCAGCAGAGACGGTGCCCTCGGGAAACTGTTTTTT
TRBD1	TRBJ1-5	TRBV27	NA	13	CATGDSLNQPQHF	TGTGCCACCGGGGACAGCCTCAATCAGCCCCAGCATTTT
NA	TRBJ1-1	TRBV5-4	NA	15	CASSPEWGVAPQTFF	TGTGCCAGCAGCCCTGAGTGGGGGGTAGCACCCCAAACTTTCTTT
NA	TRBJ1-4	TRBV18	NA	15	CASSPPGLSNEKLFF	TGTGCCAGCTCACCACCGGGACTTTCTAATGAAAAACTGTTTTTT
TRBD1	TRBJ1-5	TRBV19	NA	15	CASSTGQGVYQPQHF	TGTGCCAGTAGTACGGGACAGGGAGTATATCAGCCCCAGCATTTT
TRBD1	TRBJ1-4	TRBV30	NA	15	CAWSVQTGGNEKLFF	TGTGCCTGGAGTGTACAGACAGGGGGAAATGAAAAACTGTTTTTT
NA	TRBJ1-1	TRBV30	NA	12	CAGHMEGWVAFF	TGTGCCGGGCATATGGAGGGGTGGGTAGCTTTCTTT
TRBD2	TRBJ2-3	TRBV6-2/TRBV6-3	NA	16	CASSYGSGTSTDTQYF	TGTGCCAGCAGTTACGGTAGCGGGACTAGCACAGATACGCAGTATTTT
TRBD2	TRBJ2-5	TRBV2	NA	14	CASRNGGARETQYF	TGTGCCAGCAGAAACGGGGGGGCCAGAGAGACCCAGTACTTC
TRBD2	TRBJ2-3	TRBV3-1/TRBV3-2	NA	19	CASSQDGFPGLAGRDTQYF	TGTGCCAGCAGCCAAGATGGATTCCCGGGACTAGCGGGGAGAGATACGCAGTATTTT
NA	TRBJ2-7	TRBV7-6	NA	14	CASSPPGHNYEQYF	TGTGCCAGCAGCCCCCCCGGACATAACTACGAGCAGTACTTC
NA	TRBJ2-1	TRBV7-2	NA	12	CASSVRGGEQFF	TGTGCCAGCAGCGTAAGGGGGGGCGAGCAGTTCTTC
TRBD1	TRBJ2-5	TRBV5-4	NA	16	CASSLEEWTGQETQYF	TGTGCCAGCAGCTTGGAGGAGTGGACAGGTCAAGAGACCCAGTACTTC
TRBD2	TRBJ2-1	TRBV30	once	13	CAWSVSPGGALVF	TGTGCCTGGAGTGTATCTCCCGGGGGGGCTCTCGTCTTC
TRBD1	TRBJ1-5	TRBV6-4	NA	14	CATQRQGRSQPQHF	TGTGCCACCCAACGACAGGGACGAAGCCAGCCCCAGCATTTT
TRBD2	TRBJ2-3	TRBV14	NA	16	CASSRGLAGATDTQYF	TGTGCCAGCAGTCGAGGACTAGCGGGGGCCACAGATACGCAGTATTTT
NA	TRBJ2-2	TRBV9	NA	16	CASSVVGGQNTGELFF	TGTGCCAGCAGCGTAGTTGGAGGGCAGAACACCGGGGAGCTGTTTTTT
TRBD1	TRBJ1-5	TRBV6-1	NA	17	CASSEMRTGWSNQPQHF	TGTGCCAGCAGTGAAATGAGGACAGGGTGGTCCAATCAGCCCCAGCATTTT
TRBD2	TRBJ2-3	TRBV5-4	NA	18	CASSSPAAGETSTDTQYF	TGTGCCAGCAGCTCCCCCGCCGCGGGGGAGACTAGCACAGATACGCAGTATTTT
NA	TRBJ2-5	TRBV5-5	NA	17	CASSFGYWTENQETQYF	TGTGCCAGCAGCTTTGGGTATTGGACAGAAAATCAAGAGACCCAGTACTTC
NA	TRBJ1-1	TRBV6-5	NA	13	CASGHLPDSEAFF	TGTGCCAGCGGGCACCTCCCGGACAGTGAAGCTTTCTTT
TRBD1	TRBJ1-5	TRBV5-8	NA	15	CASSPGQVSNQPQHF	TGTGCCAGCAGCCCCGGACAGGTCAGCAATCAGCCCCAGCATTTT
TRBD1	TRBJ1-4	TRBV4-3	NA	20	CASSQDWTGGSLLTNEKLFF	TGCGCCAGCAGCCAAGATTGGACAGGGGGATCTCTCCTAACTAATGAAAAACTGTTTTTT
TRBD2	TRBJ2-5	TRBV11-2	few	17	CASSPPTSGGFKETQYF	TGTGCCAGCAGCCCCCCGACTAGCGGGGGGTTTAAAGAGACCCAGTACTTC
TRBD2	TRBJ2-3	TRBV6-2/TRBV6-3	NA	15	CASSRSGGAVGTQYF	TGTGCCAGCAGCCGTAGCGGGGGGGCTGTTGGTACGCAGTATTTT
TRBD1	TRBJ2-5	TRBV5-1	NA	14	CASSPGQGKETQYF	TGCGCCAGCAGCCCGGGACAGGGAAAAGAGACCCAGTACTTC
TRBD2	TRBJ2-7	TRBV19	once	15	CASSIVTSGDVEQYF	TGTGCCAGTAGTATAGTAACTAGCGGCGACGTCGAGCAGTACTTC
TRBD1	TRBJ1-2	TRBV5-1	NA	18	CASSLQSMAGGHNYGYTF	TGCGCCAGCAGCTTGCAGAGTATGGCAGGGGGCCATAACTATGGCTACACCTTC
TRBD2	TRBJ2-5	TRBV2	NA	13	CASRGLGPETQYF	TGTGCCAGCAGGGGACTAGGTCCGGAGACCCAGTACTTC
NA	TRBJ1-5	TRBV19	NA	15	CASRPTGDSNQPQHF	TGTGCCAGTAGGCCCACCGGGGATAGCAATCAGCCCCAGCATTTT
NA	TRBJ1-4	TRBV4-2	NA	15	CASSQRQWSNEKLFF	TGTGCCAGCAGCCAAAGACAGTGGTCTAATGAAAAACTGTTTTTT
NA	TRBJ1-1	TRBV2	NA	13	CASSPNREREAFF	TGTGCCAGCAGTCCAAACAGGGAAAGGGAAGCTTTCTTT
NA	TRBJ2-2	TRBV3-1/TRBV3-2	NA	12	CASSQGVGELFF	TGTGCCAGCAGCCAGGGAGTCGGGGAGCTGTTTTTT
NA	TRBJ1-3	TRBV3-1/TRBV3-2	NA	16	CASSQDTGFSGNTIYF	TGTGCCAGCAGCCAAGATACGGGTTTCTCTGGAAACACCATATATTTT
TRBD1	TRBJ1-1	TRBV9	NA	14	CASSVGNRGTEAFF	TGTGCCAGCAGCGTAGGGAACAGGGGGACTGAAGCTTTCTTT
NA	TRBJ2-2	TRBV10-3	NA	18	CAISDVGQGGGNTGELFF	TGTGCCATCAGTGATGTTGGACAGGGAGGGGGGAACACCGGGGAGCTGTTTTTT
NA	TRBJ1-2	TRBV4-3	NA	17	CASSQDWGGTLNYGYTF	TGCGCCAGCAGCCAAGATTGGGGAGGGACTCTTAACTATGGCTACACCTTC
TRBD2	TRBJ2-1	TRBV7-9	NA	15	CASRGTSGGYNEQFF	TGTGCCAGCAGAGGAACTAGCGGGGGCTACAATGAGCAGTTCTTC